This T cell receptor (beta chain) was profiled in a study of T-cell memory formation after mild COVID-19. TCRdb fed the 5' RACE reads into MiXCR, producing one record per CDR3 protein. The table includes over 350,000 distinct CDR3 sequences, roughly 26% detected once. Trimming at V came to 1 base and at J to 5 bases, leaving 7 bases not matched to a gene. There are 15 residues in the CDR3. This sequence was found in an adult woman who had mild COVID-19 (a few samples of this study predate the infection). Cell type and time point are not known. J is TRBJ2-7 and V is TRBV12-3 or TRBV12-4, with 8 bases that match TRBD1. Sequenced sample: PBMCs or a T cell subset sorted from them (not recorded which). CDR3 loop: CASSLGYRGSDEQYF. CDR3 DNA: TGTGCCAGCAGTTTAGGTTACAGGGGGTCGGACGAGCAGTACTTC.